This is a list of T cell receptor beta chains from one sample in a study of cytomegalovirus exposure and HLA in healthy donors. The repertoire was sequenced with immunoSEQ multiplex PCR; TCRdb's copy has only in-frame clones and lacks some. The sample records 150,000 to 200,000 clones, about 80% being singletons. Material for sequencing was PBMCs. These receptors were collected from a girl between 10 and 17 years old in good health and CMV-seropositive. The CDR3 runs from the conserved cysteine through the conserved F or W.

V gene	J gene	CDR3 length	CDR3 protein
TRBV7-9	TRBJ2-7	13	CASSPTGTYEQYF
TRBV5-1	TRBJ1-1	16	CASSPRGGPSNLEAFF
TRBV28	TRBJ1-2	16	CASSLIRYPRHYGYTF
TRBV7-8	TRBJ1-5	17	CASSLGSHRGLSQPQHF
TRBV5-1	TRBJ2-1	14	CATHTGGIGDEQFF
TRBV7-8	TRBJ1-1	17	CASSLPTLTVPNTEAFF
TRBV5-6	TRBJ2-1	16	CASSLFDRGTYNEQFF
TRBV27	TRBJ2-7	14	CASRRKGQSYEQYF
TRBV7-2	TRBJ1-2	15	CASSFPQGDNYGYTF
TRBV19	TRBJ1-2	14	CASSIRGANYGYTF
TRBV2	TRBJ2-3	14	CASNRETSTDTQYF
TRBV27	TRBJ2-7	13	CASSLGGNYEQYF
TRBV30	TRBJ1-1	16	CAWRRSGTGGNTEAFF
TRBV7-2	TRBJ1-1	11	CASSFLTEAFF
TRBV28	TRBJ2-4	15	CASSLGGGHSNIQYF
TRBV30	TRBJ1-1	13	CAWSGQMNTEAFF
TRBV4-3	TRBJ2-5	15	CASSQDPSGGETQYF
TRBV15	TRBJ2-3	15	CATSREGTEADTQYF
TRBV28	TRBJ1-2	13	CASSDRDKSGYTF
TRBV7-8	TRBJ2-7	19	CASSINRGLRRRNPLEQYF
TRBV14	TRBJ1-5	17	CASSQDLAGGADQPQHF
TRBV10-3	TRBJ2-1	14	CAISERNRGNEQFF
TRBV5-6	TRBJ2-1	17	CASSLDGLGAGPNEQFF
TRBV7-2	TRBJ2-4	18	CASSDGLAGGPGTHIQYF
TRBV5-1	TRBJ1-1	14	CASSLQTGETEAFF
TRBV10-1	TRBJ2-7	14	CASSESRQSDEQYF
TRBV5-4	TRBJ2-7	16	CASSPSGGRSSYEQYF
TRBV21-1	TRBJ1-2	13	CASSLGAKYGYTF
TRBV6-5	TRBJ2-1	14	CASRDSNSYNEQFF
TRBV4-3	TRBJ1-2	15	CASSPRTGGSYGYTF
TRBV19	TRBJ1-2	13	CASSAPPDYGYTF